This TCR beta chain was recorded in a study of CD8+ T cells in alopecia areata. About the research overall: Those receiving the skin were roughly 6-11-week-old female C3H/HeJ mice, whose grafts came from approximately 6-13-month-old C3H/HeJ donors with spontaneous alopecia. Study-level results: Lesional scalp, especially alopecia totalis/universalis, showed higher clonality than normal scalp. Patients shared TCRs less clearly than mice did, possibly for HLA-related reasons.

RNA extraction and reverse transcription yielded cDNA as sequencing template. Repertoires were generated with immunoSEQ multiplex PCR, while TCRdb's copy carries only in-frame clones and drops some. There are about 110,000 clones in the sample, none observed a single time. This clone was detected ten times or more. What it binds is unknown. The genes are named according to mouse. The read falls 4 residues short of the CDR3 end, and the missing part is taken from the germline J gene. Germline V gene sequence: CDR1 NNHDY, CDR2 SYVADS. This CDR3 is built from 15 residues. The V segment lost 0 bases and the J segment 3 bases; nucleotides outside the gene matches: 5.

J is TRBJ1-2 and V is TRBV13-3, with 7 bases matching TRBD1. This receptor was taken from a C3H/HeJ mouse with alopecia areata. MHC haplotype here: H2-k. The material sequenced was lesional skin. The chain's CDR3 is CASSDAGRGDSDYTF. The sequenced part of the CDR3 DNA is TGTGCCAGCAGTGATGCGGGCAGGGGGGACTCC.